Below, 26 T cell receptor beta chains from the same sample are listed, as sequenced in a study of cytomegalovirus exposure and HLA in healthy donors. PCR was performed using 60 Vbeta and 13 Jbeta primers. Generated by immunoSEQ multiplex PCR, the TCRdb table keeps only in-frame clones and is missing some. The top ten clones hold under 4.5% of a sample with over 85,000 clones, roughly two thirds of them seen once. Sequenced sample: PBMCs. The receptors stem from a man aged 35 to 55 in good health and CMV-seronegative.

This clone was seen more than once but under ten times. V gene TRBV10-3 combines with J gene TRBJ2-7, with D perhaps matching TRBD1 (6 bases). CDR3 size: 13 residues. CDR1 is ENHRY and CDR2 is SYGVKD in the germline V gene. V was cut by 5 bases and J by 5 bases, with 13 bases left in between. CDR3 loop: CAISFQGFNEQYF. DNA for the CDR3: TGTGCCATCAGTTTCCAGGGGTTTAACGAGCAGTACTTC.

J is TRBJ1-5 and V is TRBV7-8; weak D call: TRBD1 (6 bases). From germline, CDR1 is SGHVS and CDR2 FQNEAQ. The CDR3 sequence is 15 residues long. V lost 1 base and J lost 5, with 12 bases in between. CDR3 sequence: CASSLGRGGDQPQHF. The CDR3 DNA reads as TGTGCCAGCAGCTTAGGGAGGGGGGGAGATCAGCCCCAGCATTTT.

The gene calls are TRBV28 and TRBJ2-1; the match to TRBD2 covers 8 bases. The trim removed 3 bases at V and 3 bases at J, leaving 1 base unmatched. This CDR3 has 14 residues. Looked up from germline, CDR1 is MDHEN and CDR2 is SYDVKM. As DNA, the CDR3 is TGTGCCAGCAGTTTTGCGGGGGGCTACAATGAGCAGTTCTTC. Its translation: CASSFAGGYNEQFF.

The V and J genes are TRBV4-1 and TRBJ2-7; a weak D match, TRBD2 (6 bases). V was trimmed by 1 base and J by 3 bases, leaving 16 bases between them. Germline-derived CDR1 and CDR2 are MGHRA and YSYEKL. The CDR3 sequence is 16 residues long. CDR3 region: CASSQGFRRGVYEQYF. CDR3 in DNA: TGCGCCAGCAGCCAAGGGTTTAGGAGGGGTGTCTACGAGCAGTACTTC.

The chain links TRBV9 to TRBJ1-6; TRBD1 aligns across 10 bases. V lost 4 bases, J lost 7 bases, and 5 bases stayed unmatched. This CDR3 spans 15 amino acids. CDR1 is SGDLS and CDR2 is YYNGEE in the germline V gene. In DNA form, the CDR3 reads TGTGCCAGCAGCCAAATGGGACAGGGGAATTCACCCCTCCACTTT. It encodes CASSQMGQGNSPLHF.

The chain recombines TRBV27 with TRBJ1-5; 8 nucleotides agree with TRBD1. Trimming cost V 3 bases and J 7 bases; bases outside gene matches: 8. The CDR3 has 15 amino acids. Germline CDR1 is MNHEY and CDR2 is SMNVEV (reference sequence). The CDR3 DNA reads as TGTGCCAGCAGTTTGCGGCCAGGGGGCATACAGCCCCAGCATTTT. Its translation is CASSLRPGGIQPQHF.

The chain recombines TRBV7-8 with TRBJ2-1; 10 bases are a match to TRBD2. The V gene end was trimmed by 5 bases and the J gene end by 7 bases; junction bases not matched to a gene: 11. Per the germline V gene, CDR1 is SGHVS and CDR2 is FQNEAQ. CDR3 length: 16 residues. The CDR3 region is CASSPPVGLAPNEQFF. The CDR3 nucleotides are TGTGCCAGCAGCCCGCCCGTGGGACTAGCGCCAAATGAGCAGTTCTTC.

The V and J genes are TRBV7-2 and TRBJ2-5, with D maybe TRBD2 (5 bases). This CDR3 spans 13 amino acids. The ends were cut back, 5 bases at V and 2 bases at J, with 9 bases in the middle. Germline loops: CDR1 SGHTA, CDR2 FQGNSA. CDR3 amino acids: CASSISGQETQYF. CDR3 sequence (DNA): TGTGCCAGCAGCATAAGCGGTCAAGAGACCCAGTACTTC.

CDR3 DNA sequence: TGTGCCAGCAGCCCGACAGAATCTAACTATGGCTACACCTTC. The encoded protein is CASSPTESNYGYTF. This sequence joins TRBV11-2 and TRBJ1-2; D may be TRBD1 (5 bases). The CDR3 sequence is 14 residues long. The V gene's germline CDR1 is SGHAT and CDR2 FQNNGV. Trimming pared 5 bases from V and 0 bases from J, leaving 10 bases between. Variable domain in full (rest from reference TRBV11-2 and TRBJ1-2): EAGVAQSPRYKIIEKRQSVAFWCNPISGHATLYWYQQILGQGPKLLIQFQNNGVVDDSQLPKDRFSAERLKGVDSTLKIQPAKLEDSAVYLCASSPTESNYGYTFGSGTRLTVV.

This clone was recorded a few times. The gene calls are TRBV13 and TRBJ2-1; weak D call: TRBD2 (5 bases). Germline V gene data show CDR1 as PRHDT and CDR2 as FYEKMQ (reference sequence). The V end lost 4 bases, the J end lost 4 bases, and 17 bases lay between the germline ends. The CDR3 consists of 16 residues. The CDR3 DNA reads TGTGCCAGCAGCTCCCGGTCCCACGGAGGATACAATGAGCAGTTCTTC. Translated, it gives CASSSRSHGGYNEQFF.

A single count supports this clone. The V gene is TRBV5-4, the J gene TRBJ1-2; D is perhaps TRBD1 (5 bases). V was trimmed by 5 bases and J by 0 bases, leaving 14 bases between them. Germline lookup yields CDR1 SGHNT and CDR2 YYREEE (reference sequence). The CDR3 contains 15 residues. The chain's CDR3 is CASRGGGGPNYGYTF. In DNA, the CDR3 is TGTGCCAGCAGGGGGGGAGGAGGACCTAACTATGGCTACACCTTC.

This clone was detected only a few times. CDR3 in DNA: TGTGCCAGCAGCTTTCAAACGACAGTTCCCTACGAGCAGTACTTC. Translated, it gives CASSFQTTVPYEQYF. The chain carries TRBV5-6 and TRBJ2-7; D perhaps matches TRBD1 (5 bases). The CDR3 spans 15 residues. Trimming left V 2 bases short and J 2 bases short, with 14 bases between. Germline V gene data show CDR1 as SGHDT and CDR2 as YYEEEE. Using reference TRBV5-6 and TRBJ2-7 for the parts outside the CDR3, the full variable domain is DAGVTQSPTHLIKTRGQQVTLRCSPKSGHDTVSWYQQALGQGPQFIFQYYEEEERQRGNFPDRFSGHQFPNYSSELNVNALLLGDSALYLCASSFQTTVPYEQYFGPGTRLTVT.

The chain uses TRBV11-2 and TRBJ2-2; 8 bases fit TRBD1. Germline CDR1 is SGHAT and CDR2 is FQNNGV. V trimming: 6 bases; J trimming: 4 bases; junction bases outside the gene matches: 7. The CDR3 extends over 15 amino acids. The CDR3 region is CASRPGGVSTGELFF. CDR3 in DNA: TGTGCCAGCAGACCAGGGGGCGTTAGCACCGGGGAGCTGTTTTTT.

The chain is built from TRBV27 and TRBJ2-5; TRBD1 agrees at 9 bases. Germline loops: CDR1 MNHEY, CDR2 SMNVEV (reference sequence). V gave up 5 bases and J gave up 3 bases; unmatched junction bases: 10. This CDR3 contains 16 residues. In DNA form, the CDR3 reads TGTGCCAGCAGTAAAGCACAGGGGGCGCTCAAAGAGACCCAGTACTTC. The encoded protein is CASSKAQGALKETQYF.

The chain uses TRBV9 and TRBJ2-3, with D perhaps TRBD2 (5 bases). This CDR3 is built from 17 residues. Trimming removed 3 bases at V and 5 bases at J, with 22 bases between. Per germline, CDR1 SGDLS and CDR2 YYNGEE. The CDR3 bases are TGTGCCAGCAGCGGGACTGGACTGCCTATCTTTCAAGATACGCAGTATTTT. This gives the protein CASSGTGLPIFQDTQYF.

This chain connects TRBV5-1 to TRBJ2-3, with 16 bases identical to TRBD2. There are 16 residues in the CDR3. Germline V CDR1 and CDR2: SGHRS, YFSETQ. J gave up 6 bases and V 5 bases, and 6 bases lay outside the gene matches. CDR3: CASRTGLAGGYDTQYF. CDR3 sequence (DNA): TGCGCCAGCAGGACGGGACTAGCGGGGGGGTACGATACGCAGTATTTT.

The chain employs TRBV28 and TRBJ1-6; D perhaps matches TRBD1 (5 bases). With 6 bases removed from V and 10 bases from J, the gap between germline ends came to 16 bases. The CDR3 runs to 14 residues. Germline V lookup: CDR1 MDHEN, CDR2 SYDVKM. DNA for the CDR3: TGTGCCAGCAGCCCCCGTCAGGGTAGATCACCCCTCCACTTT. As protein: CASSPRQGRSPLHF.

The rearrangement links TRBV2 to TRBJ2-5; the D gene is possibly TRBD2 (5 bases). CDR1 is SNHLY and CDR2 is FYNNEI in the germline V gene. This CDR3 has 12 amino acids. Trimming shortened V by 5 bases and J by 5 bases, and 9 bases separated the two germline ends. This CDR3 reads CASSKGGETQYF. The CDR3 DNA sequence: TGTGCCAGCAGTAAAGGAGGCGAGACCCAGTACTTC.

V gene TRBV2 combines with J gene TRBJ2-3; 7 positions agree with TRBD2. This CDR3 region has 15 residues. CDR1 and CDR2 (germline): SNHLY, FYNNEI. After removal of 6 bases from V and 5 bases from J, the junction contained 11 bases not matched to a gene. CDR3 amino acids: CASRERGTAVDTQYF. CDR3 nucleotides: TGTGCCAGCAGGGAGCGGGGCACAGCGGTAGATACGCAGTATTTT.

In its sample, this clone was seen once. Other DNA sequences in this specimen translate into the identical CDR3. This chain joins TRBV6-5 and TRBJ2-3; D possibly corresponds to TRBD2 (6 bases). Trimming cost V 0 bases and J 5 bases, with 12 bases left between them. Germline V gives CDR1 MNHEY, CDR2 SVGAGI. The CDR3 sequence is 15 residues long. The CDR3 region is CASSYSPGGEDTQYF. The CDR3 DNA reads TGTGCCAGCAGTTACTCGCCCGGCGGGGAAGATACGCAGTATTTT.

This clone turned up a few times. The chain uses TRBV6-1 and TRBJ1-5; D gene unclear. Trimming shortened V by 5 bases and J by 6 bases, and 8 bases separated the two germline ends. The CDR3 covers 12 residues. Germline V CDR1 and CDR2: MNHNS, SASEGT. The CDR3 DNA is TGTGCCAGCAGTTGGTCCAGTCAGCCCCAGCATTTT. Translation: CASSWSSQPQHF.

V gene TRBV7-9 combines with J gene TRBJ2-1; the match to TRBD2 covers 7 bases. The CDR3 extends over 14 amino acids. In germline, CDR1 is SEHNR, CDR2 FQNEAQ (reference sequence). The V and J ends lost 1 base and 8 bases, in that order; junction bases with no gene match: 5. The chain's CDR3 is CASSLVGGDDEQFF. As DNA, the CDR3 is TGTGCCAGCAGCTTAGTGGGGGGGGATGATGAGCAGTTCTTC.

The chain employs TRBV27 and TRBJ1-2; a possible D gene is TRBD1 (6 bases). The CDR3 runs 13 residues. V shed 1 base and J shed 8 bases, with 11 bases lying between them. Germline assignment: CDR1 MNHEY and CDR2 SMNVEV (reference sequence). CDR3 nucleotides: TGTGCCAGCAGTTTATGGCCAGGGGAAGGCTACACCTTC. Amino acids: CASSLWPGEGYTF.

The rearrangement uses TRBV6-5 and TRBJ2-1; 7 bases align to TRBD1. The CDR3 is 15 amino acids. Germline assignment: CDR1 MNHEY and CDR2 SVGAGI. Losses at the gene ends were 2 bases for V and 9 bases for J; bases not matched to a gene: 10. The CDR3 coding sequence is TGTGCCAGCAGTTACAGGGGGCGCCCCTCCGGTGAGCAGTTCTTC. Its protein product is CASSYRGRPSGEQFF.

The chain employs TRBV4-2 and TRBJ2-1; D may be TRBD1 (5 bases). The CDR3 runs to 15 residues. Germline V gives CDR1 LGHNA, CDR2 YNFKEQ. V lost 0 bases and J lost 4, with 10 bases in between. The CDR3 DNA sequence: TGTGCCAGCAGCCAAGATTGGGGCCTGTACAATGAGCAGTTCTTC. Its translation: CASSQDWGLYNEQFF.

This chain joins TRBV18 and TRBJ1-4, with 8 bases lining up with TRBD1. CDR1 KGHSH and CDR2 LQKENI come from the germline V gene. J lost 8 bases, V lost 3 bases, and 11 bases had no gene match. This CDR3 has 16 amino acids. The CDR3 sequence is CASSPEQGGWVEKLFF. The DNA of the CDR3 is TGTGCCAGCTCACCTGAACAGGGGGGCTGGGTCGAAAAACTGTTTTTT.